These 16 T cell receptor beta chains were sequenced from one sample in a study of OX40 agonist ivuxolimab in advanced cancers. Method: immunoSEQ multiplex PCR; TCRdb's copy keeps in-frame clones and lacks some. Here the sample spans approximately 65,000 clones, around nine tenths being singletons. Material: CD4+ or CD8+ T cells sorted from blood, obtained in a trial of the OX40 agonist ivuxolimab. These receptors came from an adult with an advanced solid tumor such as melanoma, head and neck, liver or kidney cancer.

Written as DNA, the CDR3 is TGTGCCAGCAGCTTGGGGCAGGGCTCCTACAATGAGCAGTTCTTC. Encoded protein: CASSLGQGSYNEQFF. The rearrangement uses TRBV5-5 and TRBJ2-1, with D perhaps TRBD1 (5 bases). The length of the CDR3 is 15 residues. The germline V gene has CDR1 SGHKS and CDR2 YYEKEE (reference sequence). Trimming shortened V by 0 bases and J by 0 bases, and 7 bases separated the two germline ends.

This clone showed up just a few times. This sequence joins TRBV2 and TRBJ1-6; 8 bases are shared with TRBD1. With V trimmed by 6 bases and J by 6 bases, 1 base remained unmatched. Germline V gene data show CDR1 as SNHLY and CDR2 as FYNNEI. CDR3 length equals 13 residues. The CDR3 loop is CASRTGVNSPLHF. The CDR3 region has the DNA TGTGCCAGCAGGACAGGGGTTAATTCACCCCTCCACTTT.

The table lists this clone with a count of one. The CDR3 DNA follows: TGTGCCAGCAGCCCGGGGGAAGCCTCTGGGCAGTACTTC. Protein product: CASSPGEASGQYF. This chain connects TRBV7-9 to TRBJ2-7; the D gene is possibly TRBD2 (6 bases). The CDR3 has 13 amino acids. Looked up from germline, CDR1 is SEHNR and CDR2 is FQNEAQ (reference sequence). The V and J ends lost 5 bases and 9 bases respectively, with 17 bases between them. Supplemented by reference TRBV7-9 and TRBJ2-7, the full variable domain reads DTGVSQNPRHKITKRGQNVTFRCDPISEHNRLYWYRQTLGQGPEFLTYFQNEAQLEKSRLLSDRFSAERPKGSFSTLEIQRTEQGDSAMYLCASSPGEASGQYFGPGTRLTVT.

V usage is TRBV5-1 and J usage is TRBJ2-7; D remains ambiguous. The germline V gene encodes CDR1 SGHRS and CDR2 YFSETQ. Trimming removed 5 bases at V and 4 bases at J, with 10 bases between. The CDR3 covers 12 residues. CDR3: CASSRVAYEQYF. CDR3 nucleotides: TGCGCCAGCAGTCGTGTCGCGTACGAGCAGTACTTC.

In nucleotides, the CDR3 is TGCGCCAGCAGGACCAACCACCTCTCTGGAAACACCATATATTTT. Amino acid sequence: CASRTNHLSGNTIYF. This chain connects TRBV5-1 to TRBJ1-3; D not resolved. The CDR3 runs 15 residues. Germline loops: CDR1 SGHRS, CDR2 YFSETQ. With 5 bases removed from V and 0 bases from J, the gap between germline ends came to 12 bases.

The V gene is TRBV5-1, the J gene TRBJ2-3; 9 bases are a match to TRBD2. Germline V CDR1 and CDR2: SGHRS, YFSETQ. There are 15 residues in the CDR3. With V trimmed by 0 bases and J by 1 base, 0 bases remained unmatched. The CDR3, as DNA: TGCGCCAGCAGCTTGGGACTAGCGGGCACAGATACGCAGTATTTT. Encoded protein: CASSLGLAGTDTQYF. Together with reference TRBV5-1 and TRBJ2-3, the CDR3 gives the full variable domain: KAGVTQTPRYLIKTRGQQVTLSCSPISGHRSVSWYQQTPGQGLQFLFEYFSETQRNKGNFPGRFSGRQFSNSRSEMNVSTLELGDSALYLCASSLGLAGTDTQYFGPGTRLTVL.

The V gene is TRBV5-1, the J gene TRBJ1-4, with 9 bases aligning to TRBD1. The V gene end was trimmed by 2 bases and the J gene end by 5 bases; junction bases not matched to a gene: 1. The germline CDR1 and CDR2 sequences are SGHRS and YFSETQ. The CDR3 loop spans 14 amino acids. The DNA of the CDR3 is TGCGCCAGCAGCTTCGGACAGGGGAATGAAAAACTGTTTTTT. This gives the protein CASSFGQGNEKLFF.

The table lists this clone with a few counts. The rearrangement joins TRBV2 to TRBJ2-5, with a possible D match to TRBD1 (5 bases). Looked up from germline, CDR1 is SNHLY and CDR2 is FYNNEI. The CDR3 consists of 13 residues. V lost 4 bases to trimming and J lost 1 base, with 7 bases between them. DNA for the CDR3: TGTGCCAGCAGTGTAGGGGTCCAAGAGACCCAGTACTTC. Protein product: CASSVGVQETQYF.

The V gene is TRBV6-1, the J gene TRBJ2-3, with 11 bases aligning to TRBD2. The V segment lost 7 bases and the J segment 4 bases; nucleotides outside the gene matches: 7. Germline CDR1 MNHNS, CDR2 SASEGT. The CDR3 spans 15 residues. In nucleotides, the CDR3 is TGTGCCAGCACACTTAGCGGGGGGGCCTCAGATACGCAGTATTTT. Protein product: CASTLSGGASDTQYF.

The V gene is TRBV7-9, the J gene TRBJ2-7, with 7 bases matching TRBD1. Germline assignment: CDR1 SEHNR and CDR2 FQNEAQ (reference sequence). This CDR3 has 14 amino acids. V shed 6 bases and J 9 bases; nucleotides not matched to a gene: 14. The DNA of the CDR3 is TGTGCCAGCAGTCAAGGGGACAGTATTTTCGGGCAGTACTTC. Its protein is CASSQGDSIFGQYF.

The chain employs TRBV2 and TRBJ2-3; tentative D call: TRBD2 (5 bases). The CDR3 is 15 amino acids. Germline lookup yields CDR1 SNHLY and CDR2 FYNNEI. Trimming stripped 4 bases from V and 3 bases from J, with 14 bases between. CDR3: CASSASLVKTDTQYF. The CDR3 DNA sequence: TGTGCCAGCAGTGCATCACTAGTGAAGACAGATACGCAGTATTTT.

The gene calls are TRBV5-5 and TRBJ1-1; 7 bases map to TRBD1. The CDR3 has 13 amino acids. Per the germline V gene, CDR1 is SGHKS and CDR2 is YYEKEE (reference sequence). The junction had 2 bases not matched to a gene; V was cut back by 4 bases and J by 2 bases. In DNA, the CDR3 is TGTGCCAGCAGCCGGGACAGAAACACTGAAGCTTTCTTT. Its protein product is CASSRDRNTEAFF.

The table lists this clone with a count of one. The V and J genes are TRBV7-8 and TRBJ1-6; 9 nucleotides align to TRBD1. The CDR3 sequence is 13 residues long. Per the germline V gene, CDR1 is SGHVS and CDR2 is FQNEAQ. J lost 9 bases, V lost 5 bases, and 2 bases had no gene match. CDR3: CASSTDRGSPLHF. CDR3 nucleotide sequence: TGTGCCAGCAGCACGGACAGGGGTTCACCCCTCCACTTT.

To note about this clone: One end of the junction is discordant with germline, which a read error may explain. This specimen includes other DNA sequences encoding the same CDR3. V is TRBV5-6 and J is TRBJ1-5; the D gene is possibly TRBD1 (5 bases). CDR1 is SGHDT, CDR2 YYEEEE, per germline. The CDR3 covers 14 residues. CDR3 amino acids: CASSFAGGEQPQHF. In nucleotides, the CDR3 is TGTGCCAGCAGCTTTGCAGGAGGGGAACAGCCCCAACATTTT.

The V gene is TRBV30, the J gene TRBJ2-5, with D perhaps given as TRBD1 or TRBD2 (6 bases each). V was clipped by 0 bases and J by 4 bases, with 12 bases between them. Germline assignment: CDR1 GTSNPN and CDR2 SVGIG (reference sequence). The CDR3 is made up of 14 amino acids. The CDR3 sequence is CAWSVGGGLETQYF. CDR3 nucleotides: TGTGCCTGGAGTGTCGGAGGGGGATTAGAGACCCAGTACTTC.

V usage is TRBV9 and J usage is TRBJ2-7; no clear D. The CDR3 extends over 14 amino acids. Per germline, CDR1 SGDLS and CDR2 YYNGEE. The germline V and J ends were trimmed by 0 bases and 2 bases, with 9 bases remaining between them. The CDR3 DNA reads TGTGCCAGCAGCGTAGGTTATGGGACCTACGAGCAGTACTTC. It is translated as CASSVGYGTYEQYF.